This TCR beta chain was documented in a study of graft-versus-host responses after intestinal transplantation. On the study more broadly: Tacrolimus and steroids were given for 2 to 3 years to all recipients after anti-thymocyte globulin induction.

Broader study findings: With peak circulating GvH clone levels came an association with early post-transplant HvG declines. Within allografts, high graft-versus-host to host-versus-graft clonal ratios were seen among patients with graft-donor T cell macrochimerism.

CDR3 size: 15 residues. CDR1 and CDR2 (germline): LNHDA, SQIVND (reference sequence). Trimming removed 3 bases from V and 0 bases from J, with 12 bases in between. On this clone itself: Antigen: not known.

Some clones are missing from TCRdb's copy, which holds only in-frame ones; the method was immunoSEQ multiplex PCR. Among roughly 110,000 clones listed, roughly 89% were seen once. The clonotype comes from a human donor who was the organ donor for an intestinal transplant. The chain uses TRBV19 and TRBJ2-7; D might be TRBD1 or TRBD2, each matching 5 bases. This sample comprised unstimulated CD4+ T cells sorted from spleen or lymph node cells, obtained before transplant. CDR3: CASSIQEGSSYEQYF. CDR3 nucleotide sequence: TGTGCCAGTAGTATTCAAGAGGGGAGCTCCTACGAGCAGTACTTC.